The rows below give T cell receptor beta chains drawn from one sample of a study of T-cell memory formation after mild COVID-19. TCRdb itself ran the 5' RACE reads through MiXCR, one entry per CDR3 protein. The table has fewer than 250,000 distinct CDR3 sequences, roughly 15% seen once. The sample taken for sequencing was PBMCs or a T cell subset sorted from them (not recorded which). The receptors stem from an adult woman who had mild COVID-19 (a few samples of this study predate the infection). Cell type and time point are not known. Both conserved end residues are part of each CDR3. The order of the fields is V gene, D gene, clone size, J gene, CDR3 protein, CDR3 DNA. A D gene is named only where the DNA matches it firmly. Not every row has a clone size; where given, it reads once, few, many or a size class.

TRBV12-3/TRBV12-4	.	.	TRBJ1-1	CASSLALTEAFF	TGTGCCAGCAGTTTAGCGCTGACTGAAGCTTTCTTT
TRBV6-2/TRBV6-3	TRBD2	few	TRBJ2-7	CASSWGRREAAQYF	TGTGCCAGCAGTTGGGGCAGGCGGGAGGCCGCGCAGTACTTC
TRBV5-4	.	.	TRBJ1-1	CASSLAGRLNTEAFF	TGTGCCAGCAGCTTGGCCGGCAGATTGAACACTGAAGCTTTCTTT
TRBV19	TRBD2	few	TRBJ2-4	CASRRGQGLAGGPEYIQYF	TGTGCCAGTCGGAGGGGGCAAGGACTAGCGGGAGGGCCTGAGTACATTCAGTACTTC
TRBV12-3/TRBV12-4	TRBD1	.	TRBJ2-7	CASSLTGQGVYEQYF	TGTGCCAGCAGTCTCACCGGACAGGGGGTCTACGAGCAGTACTTC
TRBV20-1	TRBD2	.	TRBJ2-3	CSARRLADTDTQYF	TGCAGTGCCCGGAGACTAGCGGACACAGATACGCAGTATTTT
TRBV5-1	TRBD2	many	TRBJ2-5	CASSLMGLAQETQYF	TGCGCCAGCAGCTTAATGGGACTAGCACAAGAGACCCAGTACTTC
TRBV24-1	.	many	TRBJ2-3	CATSDLTFGGTDTQYF	.
TRBV11-3	TRBD2	.	TRBJ2-1	CASSFGGGRVQFNEQFF	TGTGCCAGCAGCTTCGGTGGCGGGAGGGTTCAGTTCAATGAGCAGTTCTTC
TRBV7-2	.	few	TRBJ1-1	CASSFDTMNTEAFF	TGTGCCAGCAGCTTCGACACCATGAACACTGAAGCTTTCTTT
TRBV20-1	.	few	TRBJ2-1	CSVSIRLAHYNEQFF	TGCAGTGTATCGATTCGGCTAGCGCACTACAATGAGCAGTTCTTC
TRBV7-2	.	.	TRBJ2-2	CASRPGGPNTGELFF	TGTGCCAGCAGGCCAGGAGGCCCGAACACCGGGGAGCTGTTTTTT